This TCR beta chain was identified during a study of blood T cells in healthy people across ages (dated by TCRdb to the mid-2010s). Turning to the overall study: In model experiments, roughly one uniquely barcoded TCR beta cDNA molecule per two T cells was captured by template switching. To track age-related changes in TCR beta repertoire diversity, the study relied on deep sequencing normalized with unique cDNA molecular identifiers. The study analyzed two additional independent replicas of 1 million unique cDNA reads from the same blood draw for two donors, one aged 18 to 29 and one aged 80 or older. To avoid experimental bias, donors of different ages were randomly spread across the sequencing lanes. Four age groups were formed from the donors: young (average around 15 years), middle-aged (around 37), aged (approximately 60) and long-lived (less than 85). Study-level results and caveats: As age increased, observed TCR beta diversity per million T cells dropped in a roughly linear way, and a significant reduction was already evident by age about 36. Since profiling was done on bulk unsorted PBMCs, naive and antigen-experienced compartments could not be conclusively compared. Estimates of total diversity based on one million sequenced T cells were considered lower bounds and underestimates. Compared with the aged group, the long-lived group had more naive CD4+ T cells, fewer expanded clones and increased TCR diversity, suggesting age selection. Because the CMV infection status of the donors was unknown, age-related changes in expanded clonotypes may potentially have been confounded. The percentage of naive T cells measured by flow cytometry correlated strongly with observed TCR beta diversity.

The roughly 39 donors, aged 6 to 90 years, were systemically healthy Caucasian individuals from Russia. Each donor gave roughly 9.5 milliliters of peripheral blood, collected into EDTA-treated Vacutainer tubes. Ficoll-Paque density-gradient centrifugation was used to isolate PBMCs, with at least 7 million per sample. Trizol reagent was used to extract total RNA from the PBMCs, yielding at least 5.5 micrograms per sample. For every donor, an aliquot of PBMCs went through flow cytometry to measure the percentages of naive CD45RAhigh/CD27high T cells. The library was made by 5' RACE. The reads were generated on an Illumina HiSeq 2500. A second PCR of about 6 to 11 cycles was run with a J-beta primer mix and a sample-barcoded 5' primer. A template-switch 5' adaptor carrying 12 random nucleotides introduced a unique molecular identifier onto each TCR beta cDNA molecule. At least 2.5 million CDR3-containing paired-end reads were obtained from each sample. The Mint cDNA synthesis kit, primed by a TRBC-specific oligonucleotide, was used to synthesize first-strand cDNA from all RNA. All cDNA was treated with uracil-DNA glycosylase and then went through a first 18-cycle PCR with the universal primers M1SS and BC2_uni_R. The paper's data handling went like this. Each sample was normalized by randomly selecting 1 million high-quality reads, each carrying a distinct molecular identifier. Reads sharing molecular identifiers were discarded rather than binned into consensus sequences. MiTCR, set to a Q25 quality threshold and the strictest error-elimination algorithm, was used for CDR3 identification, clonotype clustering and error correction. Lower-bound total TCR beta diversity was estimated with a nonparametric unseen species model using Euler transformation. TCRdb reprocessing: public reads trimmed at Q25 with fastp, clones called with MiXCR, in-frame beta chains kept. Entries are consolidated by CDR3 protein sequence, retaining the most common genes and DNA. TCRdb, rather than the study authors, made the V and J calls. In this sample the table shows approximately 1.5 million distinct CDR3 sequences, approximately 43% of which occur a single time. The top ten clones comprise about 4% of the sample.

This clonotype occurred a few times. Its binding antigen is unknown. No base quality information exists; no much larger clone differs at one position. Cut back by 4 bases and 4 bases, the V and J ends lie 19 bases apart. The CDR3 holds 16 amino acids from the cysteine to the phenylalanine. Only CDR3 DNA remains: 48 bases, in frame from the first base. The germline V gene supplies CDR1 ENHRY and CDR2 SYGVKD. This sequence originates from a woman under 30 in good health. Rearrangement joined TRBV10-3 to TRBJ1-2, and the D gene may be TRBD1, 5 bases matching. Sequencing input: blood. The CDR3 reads CAISAASTQGPYGYTF. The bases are TGTGCCATCAGTGCAGCTAGTACTCAGGGCCCCTATGGCTACACCTTC.